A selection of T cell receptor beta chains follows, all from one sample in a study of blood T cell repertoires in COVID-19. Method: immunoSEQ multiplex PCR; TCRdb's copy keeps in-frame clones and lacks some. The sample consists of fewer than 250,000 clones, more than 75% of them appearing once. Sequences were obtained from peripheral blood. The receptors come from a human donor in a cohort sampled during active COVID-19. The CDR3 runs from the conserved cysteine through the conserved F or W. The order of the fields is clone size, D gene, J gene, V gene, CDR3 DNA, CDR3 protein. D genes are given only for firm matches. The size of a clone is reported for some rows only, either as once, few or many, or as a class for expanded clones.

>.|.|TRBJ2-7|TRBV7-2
TGTGCCAGCAGTAAGGAGGCGGTCTACGAGCAGTACTTC
CASSKEAVYEQYF
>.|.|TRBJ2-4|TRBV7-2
TGTGCCAGCCAGGGAGGACTAGCCAAAAACATTCAGTACTTC
CASQGGLAKNIQYF
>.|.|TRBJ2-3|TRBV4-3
TGCGCCAGCAGCCCCCGGCGGAGCACAGATACGCAGTATTTT
CASSPRRSTDTQYF
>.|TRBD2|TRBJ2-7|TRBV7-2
TGTGCCAGCAGCCCAACTAGCGGGGGGGCCGCCGAGCAGTACTTC
CASSPTSGGAAEQYF
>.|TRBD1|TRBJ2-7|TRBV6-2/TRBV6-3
TGTGCCAGCAGTTACCCATCGGGACAGGGAGGGAAAGAGCAGTACTTC
CASSYPSGQGGKEQYF
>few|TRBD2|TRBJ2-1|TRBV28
TGTGCCAGCAGTTTACCCCAGAGGGCGGGAGGGCTGGTCAATGAGCAGTTCTTC
CASSLPQRAGGLVNEQFF
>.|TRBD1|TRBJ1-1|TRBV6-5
TGTGCCAGCAGTTACAAGACAGGGGTATGGACTGAAGCTTTCTTT
CASSYKTGVWTEAFF
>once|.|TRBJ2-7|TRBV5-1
TGCGCCAGCAGCTTGGTACAGGGCGGCGAGCAGTACTTC
CASSLVQGGEQYF
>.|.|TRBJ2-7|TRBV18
TGTGCCAGCTCACTTGAGGACTCGGAGCAGTACTTC
CASSLEDSEQYF
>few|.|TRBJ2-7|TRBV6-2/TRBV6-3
TGTGCCAGCAGTTCGCGGCACGAGCAGTACTTC
CASSSRHEQYF
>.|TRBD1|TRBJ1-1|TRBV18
TGTGCCAGCTCACCACGACAGGGAGGAGGTAACACTGAAGCTTTCTTT
CASSPRQGGGNTEAFF
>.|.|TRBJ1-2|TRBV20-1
TGCAGTGCCAAGACTCGCCGCGGCTACACCTTC
CSAKTRRGYTF
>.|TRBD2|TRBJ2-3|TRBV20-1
TGCAGTGCTAGTCCCGGACTAGCCCGGAGCACAGATACGCAGTATTTT
CSASPGLARSTDTQYF
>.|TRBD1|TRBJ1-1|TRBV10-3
TGTGCCATCAGTGGGGGGGACAGCGTTATGAACACTGAAGCTTTCTTT
CAISGGDSVMNTEAFF
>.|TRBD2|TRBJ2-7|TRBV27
TGTGCCAGCAGTACTAGCGGGAGGGTTTACTTC
CASSTSGRVYF
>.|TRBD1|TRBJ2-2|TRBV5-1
TGCGCCAGCAGCTTGGCGACAGGGGGCAAGGCCGGGGAGCTGTTTTTT
CASSLATGGKAGELFF
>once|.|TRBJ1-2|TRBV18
TGTGCCAGCTCACCGGACATATCCCACTATGGCTACACCTTC
CASSPDISHYGYTF
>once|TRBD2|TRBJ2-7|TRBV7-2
TGTGCCAGCAGCTTAGCAGAGACTAGCGGCCCGCAGTACTTC
CASSLAETSGPQYF
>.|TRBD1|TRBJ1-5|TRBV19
TGTGCCAGTGGCGGGACAGGGCAGTGGCCCCAGCATTTT
CASGGTGQWPQHF
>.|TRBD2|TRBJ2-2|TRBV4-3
TGCGCCAGCAGCCAAGAAGTGCTAGCGGGGCGTACCGGGGAGCTGTTTTTT
CASSQEVLAGRTGELFF
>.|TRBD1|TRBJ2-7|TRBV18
TGTGCCAGCTCAAGGGACGGGACAGGGGGCGAGCAGTACTTC
CASSRDGTGGEQYF
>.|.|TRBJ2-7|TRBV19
TGTGCCAGTAGCCGTGGCCCAGGCTCCTACGAGCAGTACTTC
CASSRGPGSYEQYF
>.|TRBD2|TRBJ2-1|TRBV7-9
TGTGCCAGCAGCGTAACTAGCGGGGCTTACAATGAGCAGTTCTTC
CASSVTSGAYNEQFF
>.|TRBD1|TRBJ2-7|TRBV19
TGTGCCAGTAGCGCTTCGGGGACAGCTACCTACGAGCAGTACTTC
CASSASGTATYEQYF
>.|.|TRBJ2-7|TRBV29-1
TGCAGCGTTGCAGCTACAGGGCGTAGCACCTACGAGCAGTACTTC
CSVAATGRSTYEQYF
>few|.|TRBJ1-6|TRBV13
TGTGCCAGCAGCTTCAGGGTTTCACCCCTCCACTTT
CASSFRVSPLHF
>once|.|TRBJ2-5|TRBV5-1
TGCGCCAGCAGCTTGGGTCCCGGGGTCCAAGAGACCCAGTACTTC
CASSLGPGVQETQYF
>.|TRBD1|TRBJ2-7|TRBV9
TGTGCCAGCAGCGCAGGGCGGGACAGGTTTACCTACGAGCAGTACTTC
CASSAGRDRFTYEQYF
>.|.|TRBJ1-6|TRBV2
TGTGCCAGCAGTGAGGGGGCCTCCTATAATTCACCCCTCCACTTT
CASSEGASYNSPLHF
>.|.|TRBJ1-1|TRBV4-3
TGCGCCAGCAGCCAGGGCGACAGGAACACTGAAGCTTTCTTT
CASSQGDRNTEAFF
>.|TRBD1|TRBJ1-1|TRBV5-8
TGTGCCAGCAGCAACGGACAGGGGGGAAACACTGAAGCTTTCTTT
CASSNGQGGNTEAFF
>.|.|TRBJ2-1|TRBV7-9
TGTGCCACCCAAGCGTGGGGGGGCGGATCCTACAATGAGCAGTTCTTC
CATQAWGGGSYNEQFF
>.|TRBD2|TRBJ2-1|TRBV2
TGTGCCAGCAGTGCCGAGAGCGGGAGGGCCGGCAATGAGCAGTTCTTC
CASSAESGRAGNEQFF
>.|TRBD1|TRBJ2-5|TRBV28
TGTGCCAGCAGTACCACGGACAGGGGGGCCCAAGAGACCCAGTACTTC
CASSTTDRGAQETQYF
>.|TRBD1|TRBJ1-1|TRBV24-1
TGTGCCACCAGACCGGGACAGAGTATTGAAGCTTTCTTT
CATRPGQSIEAFF
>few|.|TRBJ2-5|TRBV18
TGTGCCAGCTCACCACGGAGTAGCAGTGGGGAGACCCAGTACTTC
CASSPRSSSGETQYF
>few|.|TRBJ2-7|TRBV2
TGTGCCAGCAGTGTAGGGACATCCTACGAGCAGTACTTC
CASSVGTSYEQYF
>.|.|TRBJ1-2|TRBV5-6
TGTGCCAGCAGGGGTGGGGGACTGTTTAACTATGGCTACACCTTC
CASRGGGLFNYGYTF
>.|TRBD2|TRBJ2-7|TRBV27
TGTGCCAGCAGTCTAGCGGGAGTTGGCGAGCAGTACTTC
CASSLAGVGEQYF
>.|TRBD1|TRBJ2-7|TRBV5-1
TGCGCCAGCAGCTTACGGGACAGCTCCTACGAGCAGTACTTC
CASSLRDSSYEQYF